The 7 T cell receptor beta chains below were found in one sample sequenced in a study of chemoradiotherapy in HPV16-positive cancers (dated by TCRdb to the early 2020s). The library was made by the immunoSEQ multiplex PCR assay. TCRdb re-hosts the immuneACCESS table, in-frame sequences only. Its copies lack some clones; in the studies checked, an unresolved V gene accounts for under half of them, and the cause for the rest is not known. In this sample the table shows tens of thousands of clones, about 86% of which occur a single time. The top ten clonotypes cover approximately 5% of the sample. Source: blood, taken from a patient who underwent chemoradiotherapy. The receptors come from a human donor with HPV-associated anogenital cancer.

The CDR3, as DNA: TGTGCCAGCCGATCGGGGTACGAGCAGTACTTC. It yields the protein CASRSGYEQYF. This chain connects TRBV6-5 to TRBJ2-7, with a tentative D call TRBD2 (5 bases). CDR1 is MNHEY, CDR2 SVGAGI, per germline. Trimming left V 8 bases short and J 4 bases short, with 9 bases between. This CDR3 has 11 amino acids.

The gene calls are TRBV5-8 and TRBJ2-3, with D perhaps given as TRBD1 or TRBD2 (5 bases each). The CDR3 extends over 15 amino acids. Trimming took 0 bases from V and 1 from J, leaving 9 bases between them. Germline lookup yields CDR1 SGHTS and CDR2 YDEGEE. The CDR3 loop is CASSLGDGRTDTQYF. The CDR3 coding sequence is TGTGCCAGCAGCTTGGGGGACGGCCGCACAGATACGCAGTATTTT.

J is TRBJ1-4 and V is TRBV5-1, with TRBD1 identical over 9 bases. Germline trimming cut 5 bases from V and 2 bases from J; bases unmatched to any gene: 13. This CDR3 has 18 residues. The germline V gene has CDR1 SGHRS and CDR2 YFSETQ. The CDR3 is CASSSTGTGLNTNEKLFF. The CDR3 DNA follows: TGCGCCAGCAGTTCTACCGGGACAGGGCTAAACACTAATGAAAAACTGTTTTTT. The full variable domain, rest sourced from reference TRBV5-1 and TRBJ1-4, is KAGVTQTPRYLIKTRGQQVTLSCSPISGHRSVSWYQQTPGQGLQFLFEYFSETQRNKGNFPGRFSGRQFSNSRSEMNVSTLELGDSALYLCASSSTGTGLNTNEKLFFGSGTQLSVL.

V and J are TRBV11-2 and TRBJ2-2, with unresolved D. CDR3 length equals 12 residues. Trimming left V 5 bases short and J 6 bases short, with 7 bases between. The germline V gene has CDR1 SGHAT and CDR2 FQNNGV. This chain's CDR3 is CASSPRPGELFF. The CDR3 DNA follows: TGTGCCAGCAGCCCGCGTCCCGGGGAGCTGTTTTTT.

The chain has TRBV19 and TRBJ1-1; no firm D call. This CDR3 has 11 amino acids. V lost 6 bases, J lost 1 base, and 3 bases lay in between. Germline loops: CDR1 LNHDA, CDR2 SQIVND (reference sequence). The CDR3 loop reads CASRGNTEAFF. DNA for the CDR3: TGTGCCAGTAGGGGGAACACTGAAGCTTTCTTT.

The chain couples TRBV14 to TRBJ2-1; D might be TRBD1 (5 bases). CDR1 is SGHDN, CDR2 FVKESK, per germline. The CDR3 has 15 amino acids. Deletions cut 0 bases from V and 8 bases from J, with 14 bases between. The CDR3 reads CASSQETGQSDEQFF. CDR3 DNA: TGTGCCAGCAGCCAAGAAACAGGTCAATCGGATGAGCAGTTCTTC. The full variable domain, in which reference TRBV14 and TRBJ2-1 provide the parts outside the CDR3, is EAGVTQFPSHSVIEKGQTVTLRCDPISGHDNLYWYRRVMGKEIKFLLHFVKESKQDESGMPNNRFLAERTGGTYSTLKVQPAELEDSGVYFCASSQETGQSDEQFFGPGTRLTVL.

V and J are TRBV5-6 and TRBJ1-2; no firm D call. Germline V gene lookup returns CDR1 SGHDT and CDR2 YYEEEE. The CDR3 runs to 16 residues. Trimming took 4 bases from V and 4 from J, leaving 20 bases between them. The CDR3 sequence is CASSGNLDPESYGYTF. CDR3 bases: TGTGCCAGCAGCGGAAACCTCGACCCAGAGTCCTATGGCTACACCTTC. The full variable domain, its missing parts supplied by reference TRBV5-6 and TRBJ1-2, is DAGVTQSPTHLIKTRGQQVTLRCSPKSGHDTVSWYQQALGQGPQFIFQYYEEEERQRGNFPDRFSGHQFPNYSSELNVNALLLGDSALYLCASSGNLDPESYGYTFGSGTRLTVV.